This T cell receptor beta chain was profiled in a study of immune cell composition in non-small cell lung cancer. Study results and limitations: Squamous carcinomas (about 75%) more often had tumour-associated clones >0.5% than adenocarcinomas (around 33%).

Germline V CDR1 and CDR2: MGHRA, YSYEKL. V was clipped by 8 bases and J by 9 bases, with 16 bases between them. This CDR3 is built from 12 residues. Notes on this clone: Antigen unknown.

Normal lung sampling was at least 3 cm from the tumour, as distant as possible. Profiling relied on immunoSEQ multiplex PCR, and the TCRdb table lists in-frame clones only, not all of them. Counted here are under 6,000 clones, 88% occurring once; the ten biggest clones make up about 5.3%. The chain combines TRBV4-1 with TRBJ1-1, with a weak D call TRBD1 (5 bases). Sequenced sample: non-adjacent lung tissue. The TCR was taken from a human donor with non-small cell lung cancer. Some clones in this sample may be carry-over from other donors' samples. CDR3 loop: CASDRPGGQAFF. The CDR3 DNA reads TGCGCCAGCGATAGGCCCGGGGGTCAAGCTTTCTTT.